A single sample gave rise to the 27 T cell receptor beta chains below, sequenced in a study of blood T cell repertoires in COVID-19. Generated by immunoSEQ multiplex PCR, the TCRdb table keeps only in-frame clones and is missing some. The sample lists more than 80,000 clones; about four fifths were seen once. The sample taken for sequencing was peripheral blood. These TCRs come from a man aged 45-60 years with active or convalescent COVID-19.

The chain uses TRBV5-1 and TRBJ2-3; 7 bases map to TRBD2. V lost 0 bases to trimming and J lost 3 bases; unmatched junction nucleotides: 7. Germline values: CDR1 SGHRS, CDR2 YFSETQ. CDR3 length: 16 amino acids. The CDR3 region has the DNA TGCGCCAGCAGCTTGGGCGGGACTACCTCGACAGATACGCAGTATTTT. Protein sequence: CASSLGGTTSTDTQYF. The full variable domain, rest sourced from reference TRBV5-1 and TRBJ2-3, is KAGVTQTPRYLIKTRGQQVTLSCSPISGHRSVSWYQQTPGQGLQFLFEYFSETQRNKGNFPGRFSGRQFSNSRSEMNVSTLELGDSALYLCASSLGGTTSTDTQYFGPGTRLTVL.

This clone showed up just once. J is TRBJ2-5 and V is TRBV25-1, with a weak D call TRBD2 (6 bases). Germline assignment: CDR1 MGHDK and CDR2 SYGVNS. This CDR3 region has 16 residues. V gave up 5 bases and J gave up 2 bases, with 18 bases separating them. CDR3 residues: CASSNRDWMGQETQYF. The CDR3 DNA sequence: TGTGCCAGCAGTAACCGGGACTGGATGGGTCAAGAGACCCAGTACTTC.

V usage is TRBV5-1 and J usage is TRBJ1-1; D not resolved. The V end lost 0 bases, the J end lost 1 base, and 7 bases lay between the germline ends. The CDR3 is made up of 14 amino acids. Germline V gives CDR1 SGHRS, CDR2 YFSETQ. The CDR3, as DNA: TGCGCCAGCAGCTTGGGACACCAGAACACTGAAGCTTTCTTT. It translates to CASSLGHQNTEAFF.

This clone was seen a handful of times. The V gene is TRBV5-1, the J gene TRBJ2-5; 10 positions match TRBD1. J was trimmed by 4 bases and V by 2 bases; bases with no gene match: 2. In germline, CDR1 is SGHRS, CDR2 YFSETQ. The CDR3 has 14 amino acids. CDR3 sequence: CASSFGTGVETQYF. As DNA, the CDR3 is TGCGCCAGCAGCTTCGGGACAGGGGTAGAGACCCAGTACTTC.

The chain couples TRBV19 to TRBJ2-7; TRBD2 matches at 8 bases. Looked up from germline, CDR1 is LNHDA and CDR2 is SQIVND (reference sequence). The trim removed 4 bases at V and 3 bases at J, leaving 2 bases unmatched. The CDR3 contains 13 residues. The CDR3 DNA sequence: TGTGCCAGTAGTACAACTAGCGGCTACGAGCAGTACGTC. Translating it yields CASSTTSGYEQYV.

This clone was detected only once. This sample includes further DNA sequences coding for the same CDR3. The chain links TRBV27 to TRBJ2-7; 14 bases are shared with TRBD2. The CDR3 is 16 residues long. From germline, CDR1 is MNHEY and CDR2 SMNVEV (reference sequence). CDR3 sequence reads: CASSFSGTSGGGEQYV. CDR3 nucleotides: TGTGCCAGCAGTTTTTCAGGGACTAGCGGGGGCGGCGAGCAGTACGTT.

This clone was observed once. This sequence joins TRBV7-2 and TRBJ2-1, with D perhaps TRBD2 (5 bases). Between the trimmed V and J ends, which lost 5 bases and 10 bases, there was a span of 18 bases. Germline lookup yields CDR1 SGHTA and CDR2 FQGNSA. CDR3 size: 14 residues. In nucleotides, the CDR3 is TGTGCCAGCAGCCCTGCCCGGTCCGGGGTGGAGCAGTTCTTC. This gives the protein CASSPARSGVEQFF.

This clone was recorded a few times. The chain joins TRBV4-2 to TRBJ1-4; D unresolved. Germline CDR1 and CDR2: LGHNA and YNFKEQ. This CDR3 comprises 16 residues. The V and J ends lost 0 bases and 0 bases respectively, with 8 bases between them. CDR3 nucleotides: TGTGCCAGCAGCCAAGATTGGGCTACAACTAATGAAAAACTGTTTTTT. Translation gives CASSQDWATTNEKLFF.

The chain links TRBV3-1 (or the pseudogene TRBV3-2) to TRBJ2-7; D is undetermined. Germline CDR1 and CDR2: LGHDT and YNNKEL (reference sequence). The CDR3 totals 12 residues. Trimming took 4 bases from V and 0 from J, leaving 4 bases between them. CDR3 in amino acids: CASSRGSYEQYF. The DNA of the CDR3 is TGTGCCAGCAGCCGCGGCTCCTACGAGCAGTACTTC.

The chain joins TRBV30 to TRBJ2-1; 10 positions agree with TRBD1. CDR3 length equals 16 residues. V dropped 2 bases and J dropped 0; count of bases not matched to a gene: 4. CDR1 is GTSNPN and CDR2 is SVGIG in the germline V gene (reference sequence). DNA for the CDR3: TGTGCCTGGAGTAAGGGACAGGGGCGCTCCTACAATGAGCAGTTCTTC. Amino acid sequence: CAWSKGQGRSYNEQFF.

This clone was recorded only once. This chain joins TRBV7-9 and TRBJ1-2; 10 positions match TRBD1. The trim removed 0 bases at V and 2 bases at J, leaving 3 bases unmatched. Per germline, CDR1 SEHNR and CDR2 FQNEAQ (reference sequence). This CDR3 has 16 amino acids. The CDR3 DNA sequence: TGTGCCAGCAGCTTAGCCGACAGGGGGCAAAACTATGGCTACACCTTC. It translates to CASSLADRGQNYGYTF.

The chain recombines TRBV7-2 with TRBJ2-1, with TRBD2 matching over 7 bases. Trimming removed 1 base from V and 0 bases from J; junction bases left unmatched: 6. This CDR3 region has 17 residues. Germline CDR1 is SGHTA and CDR2 is FQGNSA. The CDR3 DNA is TGTGCCAGCAGCTTAGAGGGACTACCGTCCTCCTACAATGAGCAGTTCTTC. This codes for CASSLEGLPSSYNEQFF. Full variable domain (missing parts from reference TRBV7-2 and TRBJ2-1): GAGVSQSPSNKVTEKGKDVELRCDPISGHTALYWYRQSLGQGLEFLIYFQGNSAPDKSGLPSDRFSAERTGGSVSTLTIQRTQQEDSAVYLCASSLEGLPSSYNEQFFGPGTRLTVL.

V is TRBV30 and J is TRBJ1-6, with 9 bases lining up with TRBD1. With 5 bases clipped from V and 0 bases from J, the junction kept 2 bases outside the gene matches. The CDR3 contains 15 residues. CDR1 is GTSNPN and CDR2 is SVGIG in the germline V gene (reference sequence). In DNA, the CDR3 is TGTGCCTGGGGACAGGGGAGCTCCTATAATTCACCCCTCCACTTT. Translated: CAWGQGSSYNSPLHF.

The chain employs TRBV10-2 and TRBJ2-4, with 11 bases that match TRBD2. V shed 6 bases, J shed 5 bases, and the junction held 6 bases outside the gene matches. The CDR3 is 15 residues long. CDR1 and CDR2 from the germline V gene are WSHSY and SAAADI. In DNA, the CDR3 is TGCGCCAGCAGACTAGCGGGGGACCCCCAAAACATTCAGTACTTC. Its translation is CASRLAGDPQNIQYF.

The CDR3 nucleotides are TGTGCCTGGAGCCCCGAGATATATGGCTACACCTTC. Its protein is CAWSPEIYGYTF. The gene calls are TRBV30 and TRBJ1-2; D not certain. The germline V and J ends were trimmed by 3 bases and 5 bases, with 10 bases remaining between them. Germline lookup yields CDR1 GTSNPN and CDR2 SVGIG (reference sequence). The CDR3 extends over 12 amino acids.

The rearrangement uses TRBV6-2 or TRBV6-3 and TRBJ2-5; maybe TRBD2 (6 bases). This CDR3 region has 14 residues. With 2 bases removed from V and 4 bases from J, the gap between germline ends came to 11 bases. CDR1 and CDR2 from the germline V gene are MNHEY and SVGEGT. The CDR3 sequence is CASSYGLLRETQYF. The CDR3 DNA is TGTGCCAGCAGTTACGGACTACTCAGAGAGACCCAGTACTTC.

This rearrangement joins TRBV6-5 to TRBJ1-4; 10 bases fit TRBD1. Germline CDR1 MNHEY, CDR2 SVGAGI. V trimming: 7 bases; J trimming: 6 bases; junction bases outside the gene matches: 5. The CDR3 has 14 amino acids. As DNA, the CDR3 is TGTGCCAGCAATGCCGGGACAGGGGATGAAAAACTGTTTTTT. It encodes CASNAGTGDEKLFF.

This chain joins TRBV6-5 and TRBJ1-1; D is uncertain. Trimming cost V 7 bases and J 1 base, with 16 bases left between them. Germline V gives CDR1 MNHEY, CDR2 SVGAGI. The CDR3 runs to 15 residues. CDR3 residues: CASTDYGLPNTEAFF. Written as DNA, the CDR3 is TGTGCCAGCACCGACTACGGGCTTCCGAACACTGAAGCTTTCTTT.

This chain uses TRBV10-3 with TRBJ1-5, with D maybe TRBD1 (5 bases). The CDR3 consists of 14 residues. The V gene's germline CDR1 is ENHRY and CDR2 SYGVKD. The V and J ends lost 4 bases and 2 bases respectively, with 9 bases between them. The chain's CDR3 is CAISVDRGNQPQHF. CDR3 nucleotides: TGTGCCATCAGTGTCGACAGAGGCAATCAGCCCCAGCATTTT.

This chain links TRBV4-2 with TRBJ1-5; D is unclear. Germline V gives CDR1 LGHNA, CDR2 YNFKEQ. The length of the CDR3 is 14 residues. The V gene lost 1 base and the J gene lost 0 bases, with 4 bases spanning the gap. The CDR3 bases are TGTGCCAGCAGCCAAGCGAGTAGCAATCAGCCCCAGCATTTT. Translating it yields CASSQASSNQPQHF.

The chain is built from TRBV15 and TRBJ2-5; possible D gene TRBD2, 7 bases. The CDR3 runs to 15 residues. Between the trimmed V and J ends, which lost 0 bases and 5 bases, there was a span of 13 bases. The germline V gene has CDR1 LNHNV and CDR2 YYDKDF (reference sequence). This chain's CDR3 is CATSRDWGGAETQYF. Written as DNA, the CDR3 is TGTGCCACCAGCAGAGATTGGGGGGGCGCGGAGACCCAGTACTTC.

The rearrangement links TRBV14 to TRBJ1-3; D is uncertain. V lost 1 base and J 2 bases, leaving 12 bases between the germline ends. The V gene's germline CDR1 is SGHDN and CDR2 FVKESK. The CDR3 totals 16 residues. The CDR3 protein is CASSQGGSFPGNTIYF. The CDR3 DNA reads TGTGCCAGCAGCCAAGGAGGTAGTTTCCCTGGAAACACCATATATTTT.

This rearrangement joins TRBV7-8 to TRBJ2-1; 11 bases match TRBD2. Germline V gene sequence: CDR1 SGHVS, CDR2 FQNEAQ. CDR3 size: 15 residues. The V and J ends lost 5 bases and 4 bases, in that order; junction bases with no gene match: 4. The CDR3 is CASSPRLAGYNEQFF. The CDR3 DNA reads as TGTGCCAGCAGCCCCCGACTAGCGGGGTACAATGAGCAGTTCTTC.

This rearrangement joins TRBV6-5 to TRBJ1-4, with a weak D call TRBD1 (5 bases). The V gene's germline CDR1 is MNHEY and CDR2 SVGAGI. The ends were cut back, 2 bases at V and 5 bases at J, with 15 bases in the middle. The CDR3 totals 16 residues. CDR3 protein: CASSYGGRGLNEKLFF. In nucleotides, the CDR3 is TGTGCCAGCAGTTACGGTGGGAGGGGATTGAATGAAAAACTGTTTTTT.

This clone was counted a few times. This chain uses TRBV5-1 with TRBJ2-7; a weak D match, TRBD2 (6 bases). The length of the CDR3 is 15 residues. Germline V lookup: CDR1 SGHRS, CDR2 YFSETQ. V was cut by 2 bases and J by 3 bases, with 15 bases left in between. The DNA for the CDR3 is TGCGCCAGCAGCTTTCATAGCGGAAGCGGCTACGAGCAGTACTTC. It codes for CASSFHSGSGYEQYF.

The chain couples TRBV28 to TRBJ1-2, with 7 bases lining up with TRBD1. The ends lost 5 bases at V and 8 bases at J; junction bases unmatched: 8. The CDR3 runs 13 residues. Germline V gives CDR1 MDHEN, CDR2 SYDVKM. For the CDR3, the DNA is TGTGCCAGCAGTCCCGACGGGACAGACGGCTACACCTTC. Residues: CASSPDGTDGYTF.

This chain links TRBV2 with TRBJ1-2; weak D call: TRBD1 (5 bases). V lost 0 bases to trimming and J lost 4 bases, with 12 bases between them. The CDR3 runs 15 residues. Germline values: CDR1 SNHLY, CDR2 FYNNEI. The CDR3 protein is CASSEAQGRIYGYTF. The CDR3 bases are TGTGCCAGCAGTGAAGCCCAGGGTAGGATCTATGGCTACACCTTC.